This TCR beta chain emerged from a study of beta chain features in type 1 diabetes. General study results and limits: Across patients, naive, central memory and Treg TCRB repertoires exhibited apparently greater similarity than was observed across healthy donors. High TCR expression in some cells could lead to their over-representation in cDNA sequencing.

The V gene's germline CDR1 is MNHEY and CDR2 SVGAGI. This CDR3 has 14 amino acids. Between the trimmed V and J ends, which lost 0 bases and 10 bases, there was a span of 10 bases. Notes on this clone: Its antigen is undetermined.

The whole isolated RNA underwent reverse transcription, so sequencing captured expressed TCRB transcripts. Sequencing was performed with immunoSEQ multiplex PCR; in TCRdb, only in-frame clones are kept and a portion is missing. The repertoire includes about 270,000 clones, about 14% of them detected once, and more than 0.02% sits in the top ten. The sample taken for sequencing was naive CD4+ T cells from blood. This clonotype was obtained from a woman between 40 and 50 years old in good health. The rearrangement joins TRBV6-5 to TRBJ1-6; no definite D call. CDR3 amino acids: CASSYSSDGSPLHF. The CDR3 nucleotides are TGTGCCAGCAGTTACTCAAGCGATGGGTCACCCCTCCACTTT.